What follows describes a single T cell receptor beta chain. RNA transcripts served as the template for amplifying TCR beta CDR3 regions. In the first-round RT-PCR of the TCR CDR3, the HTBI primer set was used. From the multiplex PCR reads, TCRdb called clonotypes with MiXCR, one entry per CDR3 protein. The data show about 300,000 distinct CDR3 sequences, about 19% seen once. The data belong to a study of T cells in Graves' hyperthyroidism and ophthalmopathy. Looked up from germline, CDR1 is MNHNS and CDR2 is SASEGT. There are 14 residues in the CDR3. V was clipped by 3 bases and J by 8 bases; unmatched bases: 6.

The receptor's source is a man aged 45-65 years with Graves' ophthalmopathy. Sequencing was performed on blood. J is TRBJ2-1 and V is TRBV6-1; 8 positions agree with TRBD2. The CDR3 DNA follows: TGTGCCAGCAGTGAGCAGCGGGAGCCCGATGAGCAGTTCTTC. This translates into CASSEQREPDEQFF.